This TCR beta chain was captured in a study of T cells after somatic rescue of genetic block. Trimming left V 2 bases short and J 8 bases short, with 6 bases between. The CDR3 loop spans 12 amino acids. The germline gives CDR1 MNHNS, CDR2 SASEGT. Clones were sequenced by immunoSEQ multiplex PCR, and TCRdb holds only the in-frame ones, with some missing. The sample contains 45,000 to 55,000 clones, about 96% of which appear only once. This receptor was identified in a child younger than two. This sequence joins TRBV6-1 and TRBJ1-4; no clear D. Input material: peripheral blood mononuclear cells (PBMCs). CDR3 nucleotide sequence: TGTGCCAGCAGTGAATTCGGGGAAAAACTGTTTTTT. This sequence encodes CASSEFGEKLFF.